These T cell receptor beta chains were read from a single sample in a study of beta chain features in type 1 diabetes. Assay: immunoSEQ multiplex PCR; the TCRdb copy retains only in-frame clones and omits some. The repertoire includes fewer than 500,000 clones, around 13% of them detected once, and roughly 0.038% sits in the top ten. What was sequenced was naive CD4+ T cells from blood. The source is a young man in good health. Each CDR3 is given with its conserved first and last residue. A D gene is named only where the DNA matches it firmly. Clone size, where shown, is once, few, many, or a class for clones that have expanded.

clone_size	v_call	d_call	j_call	cdr3_length	cdr3_aa	cdr3_nt
NA	TRBV7-8	NA	TRBJ2-1	13	CASSLESSYEQFF	TGTGCCAGCAGCTTAGAGTCTTCCTATGAGCAGTTCTTC
few	TRBV5-4	NA	TRBJ2-4	13	CASSTESQGIQYF	TGTGCCAGCAGCACAGAGAGTCAGGGCATTCAGTACTTC
NA	TRBV30	NA	TRBJ1-2	14	CALRDTATNYGYTF	TGTGCTCTCCGGGACACAGCGACCAACTATGGCTACACCTTC
few	TRBV2	NA	TRBJ1-1	14	CASGRQRMNTEAFF	TGTGCCAGCGGCAGACAGAGAATGAACACTGAAGCTTTCTTT
NA	TRBV6-5	NA	TRBJ2-1	12	CASSRTYNEQFF	TGTGCCAGCAGCAGGACCTACAATGAGCAGTTCTTC
NA	TRBV9	NA	TRBJ2-4	14	CASSSPWGKNIQYF	TGTGCCAGCAGCTCCCCGTGGGGCAAAAACATTCAGTACTTC
NA	TRBV30	NA	TRBJ1-2	14	CAWSLLARNYGYTF	TGTGCCTGGAGTTTGCTGGCCCGAAACTATGGCTACACCTTC
few	TRBV7-2	NA	TRBJ2-1	14	CASTLGLSYNEQFF	TGTGCCAGCACCCTGGGACTCTCCTACAATGAGCAGTTCTTC
NA	TRBV30	NA	TRBJ1-1	14	CAWNIGQGRAEAFF	TGTGCCTGGAATATAGGGCAGGGGAGGGCTGAAGCTTTCTTT
NA	TRBV29-1	TRBD1	TRBJ1-1	14	CSVERTGLNTEAFF	TGCAGCGTTGAACGGACAGGGCTGAACACTGAAGCTTTCTTT
few	TRBV4-1	NA	TRBJ2-1	16	CASSQLAERVRNEQFF	TGCGCCAGCAGCCAGTTAGCGGAGAGGGTCCGCAATGAGCAGTTCTTC
few	TRBV5-1	NA	TRBJ2-5	13	CASSLAGLSTQYF	TGCGCCAGCAGCTTGGCGGGCCTTTCGACCCAGTACTTC
NA	TRBV5-1	TRBD1	TRBJ1-4	15	CASSLSGQRNEKLFF	TGCGCCAGCAGCTTGTCGGGACAGAGAAATGAAAAACTGTTTTTT
NA	TRBV30	NA	TRBJ1-1	12	CAWIGLGTEAFF	TGTGCCTGGATCGGTCTCGGTACTGAAGCTTTCTTT
few	TRBV7-9	TRBD1	TRBJ1-4	15	CASSFWTGGDEKLFF	TGTGCCAGCAGCTTTTGGACAGGTGGGGACGAAAAACTGTTTTTT
NA	TRBV4-3	TRBD2	TRBJ2-5	15	CASSQDRRERETQYF	TGCGCCAGCAGCCAAGATAGGCGGGAGAGGGAGACCCAGTACTTC
NA	TRBV18	NA	TRBJ2-5	15	CASSPTGANWETQYF	TGTGCCAGCTCACCGACGGGGGCGAATTGGGAGACCCAGTACTTC
NA	TRBV5-1	NA	TRBJ1-2	11	CASSKDGGYTF	TGCGCCAGCAGCAAAGACGGTGGCTACACCTTC
NA	TRBV2	TRBD1	TRBJ2-3	12	CASDRGSDTQYF	TGTGCCAGCGACAGGGGATCAGATACGCAGTATTTT
NA	TRBV14	NA	TRBJ1-3	11	CASSSGNTIYF	TGTGCCAGCTCCTCTGGAAACACCATATATTTT
few	TRBV7-9	TRBD2	TRBJ2-5	17	CASSLGTSGRGQETQYF	TGTGCCAGCAGCCTAGGGACTAGCGGGAGGGGTCAAGAGACCCAGTACTTC
many	TRBV7-9	TRBD1	TRBJ2-7	14	CASSPRTGGYEQYF	TGTGCCAGCAGCCCCCGGACAGGGGGCTACGAGCAGTACTTC
few	TRBV4-1	TRBD2	TRBJ2-5	16	CASSPGVAGVRETQYF	TGCGCCAGCAGCCCCGGAGTAGCGGGGGTTCGGGAGACCCAGTACTTC
few	TRBV19	NA	TRBJ2-2	14	CASNQGGNTGELFF	TGTGCCAGCAACCAGGGGGGTAACACCGGGGAGCTGTTTTTT
few	TRBV4-3	NA	TRBJ2-7	18	CASSQDVWGQLSSYEQYF	TGCGCCAGCAGCCAAGATGTTTGGGGCCAACTGAGCTCCTACGAGCAGTACTTC
few	TRBV5-6	NA	TRBJ2-3	14	CASSWGRSTDTQYF	TGTGCCAGCAGCTGGGGGAGGTCCACAGATACGCAGTATTTT
NA	TRBV7-3	NA	TRBJ1-1	15	CASSVTGAPNTEAFF	TGTGCCAGCAGCGTGACAGGCGCTCCGAACACTGAAGCTTTCTTT
NA	TRBV14	NA	TRBJ1-2	13	CASSHRENYGYTF	TGTGCCAGCAGCCATAGGGAAAACTATGGCTACACCTTC
few	TRBV7-2	NA	TRBJ2-7	14	CASSLGRDAYEQYF	TGTGCCAGCAGCTTAGGACGGGATGCCTACGAGCAGTACTTC
NA	TRBV7-2	TRBD1	TRBJ2-7	14	CASSLEGQVYEQYF	TGTGCCAGCAGCTTAGAGGGACAGGTCTACGAGCAGTACTTC
NA	TRBV5-1	NA	TRBJ2-1	18	CASSLVGLSTIKGNEQFF	TGCGCCAGCAGCTTGGTAGGCCTGTCGACTATCAAAGGCAATGAGCAGTTCTTC
NA	TRBV18	NA	TRBJ2-1	16	CASSPTGTGSYNEQFF	TGTGCCAGCTCACCAACCGGGACTGGCTCCTACAATGAGCAGTTCTTC
NA	TRBV7-2	TRBD2	TRBJ2-1	14	CASATISGRNEQFF	TGTGCCAGCGCCACAATTAGCGGGAGGAATGAGCAGTTCTTC
NA	TRBV7-2	TRBD1	TRBJ1-4	13	CASSRQGGEKLFF	TGTGCCAGCAGCCGACAGGGCGGGGAAAAACTGTTTTTT
NA	TRBV18	NA	TRBJ2-3	15	CASSPSMVGTDTQYF	TGTGCCAGCTCACCCTCCATGGTCGGGACAGATACGCAGTATTTT
few	TRBV6-6	TRBD1	TRBJ2-1	15	CASSYSGGDHNEQFF	TGTGCCAGCAGTTACTCAGGGGGCGACCACAATGAGCAGTTCTTC
NA	TRBV19	TRBD2	TRBJ2-3	14	CATRPGLGTDTQYF	TGTGCCACCAGACCGGGACTAGGGACAGATACGCAGTATTTT
NA	TRBV6-5	NA	TRBJ2-5	13	CASSYGNQETQYF	TGTGCCAGCAGTTACGGTAACCAAGAGACCCAGTACTTC
NA	TRBV27	NA	TRBJ2-4	16	CASSSGLGGAKNIQYF	TGTGCCAGCAGTTCAGGCCTGGGTGGGGCCAAAAACATTCAGTACTTC
few	TRBV7-3	TRBD1	TRBJ2-1	16	CASSLQGQGSYNEQFF	TGTGCCAGCAGCTTACAAGGACAGGGTTCCTACAATGAGCAGTTCTTC
few	TRBV7-2	NA	TRBJ1-2	13	CASSLTGPYGYTF	TGTGCCAGCAGCTTAACAGGCCCCTATGGCTACACCTTC
NA	TRBV5-1	NA	TRBJ2-1	14	CASSLYSGSNEQFF	TGCGCCAGCAGCTTGTACTCAGGGTCCAATGAGCAGTTCTTC
NA	TRBV9	TRBD2	TRBJ2-2	15	CASSVLAGGAGELFF	TGTGCCAGCAGCGTCCTTGCGGGAGGCGCCGGGGAGCTGTTTTTT
NA	TRBV10-3	NA	TRBJ1-4	16	CAISDRLRDGNEKLFF	TGTGCCATCAGTGATCGTCTCAGGGACGGGAATGAAAAACTGTTTTTT
few	TRBV30	NA	TRBJ2-2	11	CAWSGTGELFF	TGTGCCTGGAGTGGCACCGGGGAGCTGTTTTTT
NA	TRBV13	NA	TRBJ1-2	16	CASSLAGDRSNYGYTF	TGTGCCAGCAGCCTCGCCGGGGACCGGAGTAACTATGGCTACACCTTC
NA	TRBV4-3	TRBD1	TRBJ2-7	16	CASSQVGTDNSYEQYF	TGCGCCAGCAGCCAAGTCGGGACAGATAACTCCTACGAGCAGTACTTC
few	TRBV11-3	NA	TRBJ2-7	13	CASSYTKSYEQYF	TGTGCCAGCAGTTATACGAAATCCTACGAGCAGTACTTC
NA	TRBV18	NA	TRBJ2-7	12	CASSTAIYEQYF	TGTGCCAGCTCAACAGCGATCTACGAGCAGTACTTC
few	TRBV7-9	NA	TRBJ2-7	13	CASSLDTYGGQYF	TGTGCCAGCAGCTTAGACACCTACGGGGGGCAGTACTTC
few	TRBV12-5	NA	TRBJ2-5	11	CASGLAETQYF	TGTGCTAGTGGTTTGGCAGAGACCCAGTACTTC
NA	TRBV10-1	NA	TRBJ2-3	16	CASSRVRSRLTDTQYF	TGCGCCAGCAGTCGGGTGAGGTCTCGCCTCACAGATACGCAGTATTTT
few	TRBV30	NA	TRBJ1-5	13	CAWSVSSGQPQHF	TGTGCCTGGAGTGTTTCTTCCGGGCAGCCCCAGCATTTT
NA	TRBV14	NA	TRBJ1-1	13	CASSQGGPTEAFF	TGTGCCAGCAGCCAAGGGGGACCCACTGAAGCTTTCTTT
few	TRBV7-2	TRBD2	TRBJ2-5	16	CASSPALRLAGETQYF	TGTGCCAGCAGCCCCGCTCTGAGACTAGCGGGGGAGACCCAGTACTTC
few	TRBV5-1	NA	TRBJ2-3	17	CASSPGGTAAGTDTQYF	TGCGCCAGCAGCCCCGGAGGGACGGCGGCGGGCACAGATACGCAGTATTTT
NA	TRBV6-5	NA	TRBJ1-3	14	CASSLSMGGNTIYF	TGTGCCAGCAGCCTTTCGATGGGTGGAAACACCATATATTTT